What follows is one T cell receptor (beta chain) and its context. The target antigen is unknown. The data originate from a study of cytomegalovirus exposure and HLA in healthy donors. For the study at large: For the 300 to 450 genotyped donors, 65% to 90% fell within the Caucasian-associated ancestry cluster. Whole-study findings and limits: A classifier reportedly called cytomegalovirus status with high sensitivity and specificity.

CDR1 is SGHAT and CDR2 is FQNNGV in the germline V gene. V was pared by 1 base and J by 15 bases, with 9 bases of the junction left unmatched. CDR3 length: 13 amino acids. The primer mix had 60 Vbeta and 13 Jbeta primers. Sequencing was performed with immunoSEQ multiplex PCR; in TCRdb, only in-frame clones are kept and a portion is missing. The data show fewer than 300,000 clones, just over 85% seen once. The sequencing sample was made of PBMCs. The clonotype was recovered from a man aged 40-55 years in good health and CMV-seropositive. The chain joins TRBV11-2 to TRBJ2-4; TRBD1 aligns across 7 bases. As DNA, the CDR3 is TGTGCCAGCAGCTTAGCGGTAGGGGGCCGCCGGTACTTC. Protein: CASSLAVGGRRYF.